What follows are 11 T cell receptor beta chains derived from one specimen sequenced in a study of T cell repertoires in cytomegalovirus infection. MiXCR was run by TCRdb on the reads, yielding one entry per CDR3 protein. The table has about 400,000 distinct CDR3 sequences, roughly 20% seen once. Material for sequencing was PBMCs. The receptors derive from a human donor in good health (CMV status not recorded). Some clones in this sample may be carry-over from other donors' samples.

In this sample, this clonotype turned up many times. The chain recombines TRBV12-3 or TRBV12-4 with TRBJ1-2; D not resolved. The CDR3 has 15 residues. The V end was cut by 1 base, the J end by 6 bases, with 15 bases between. The CDR3 loop is CASSLGNRGWNGYTF. The CDR3 DNA sequence: TGTGCCAGCAGTTTAGGCAACCGGGGATGGAATGGCTACACCTTC.

A few counts support this clonotype. V is TRBV12-3 or TRBV12-4 and J is TRBJ2-3; D gene uncertain. The ends were cut back, 6 bases at V and 5 bases at J, with 15 bases in the middle. The CDR3 is made up of 14 amino acids. CDR3 bases: TGTGCCAGCAGCCCACAAGGAATAGAAGATACGCAGTATTTT. Protein: CASSPQGIEDTQYF.

The gene calls are TRBV19 and TRBJ1-5; possible D gene TRBD1, 6 bases. Trimming stripped 3 bases from V and 5 bases from J, with 11 bases between. The length of the CDR3 is 14 residues. Germline CDR1 is LNHDA and CDR2 is SQIVND (reference sequence). The CDR3 sequence: CASSIQGPDQPQHF. The CDR3 region has the DNA TGTGCCAGTAGTATCCAGGGGCCCGATCAGCCCCAGCATTTT.

CDR3 protein: CASSLDSSTYEQYF. The CDR3 coding sequence is TGTGCCAGCAGCTTAGATTCCAGTACTTACGAGCAGTACTTC. V usage is TRBV7-2 and J usage is TRBJ2-7; D unclear. The CDR3 has 14 residues. Per the germline V gene, CDR1 is SGHTA and CDR2 is FQGNSA. The V and J ends lost 1 base and 4 bases respectively, with 11 bases between them.

The chain employs TRBV18 and TRBJ2-1, with 9 bases aligning to TRBD2. The CDR3 has 15 residues. The junction had 1 base not matched to a gene; V was cut back by 0 bases and J by 4 bases. Looked up from germline, CDR1 is KGHSH and CDR2 is LQKENI. The CDR3 bases are TGTGCCAGCTCACCACCTAGCGGGGGTTACAATGAGCAGTTCTTC. As protein: CASSPPSGGYNEQFF.

This clonotype was seen repeatedly, ten times or more. The J gene is TRBJ1-5, the V gene TRBV7-2, with D uncertain. With 0 bases removed from V and 6 bases from J, the gap between germline ends came to 9 bases. This CDR3 spans 14 amino acids. Germline CDR1 reads SGHTA; CDR2 reads FQGNSA. CDR3 in amino acids: CASSLAGLSQPQHF. The CDR3 coding sequence is TGTGCCAGCAGCTTAGCAGGGTTATCTCAGCCCCAGCATTTT. Full variable domain (rest looked up from reference TRBV7-2 and TRBJ1-5): GAGVSQSPSNKVTEKGKDVELRCDPISGHTALYWYRQSLGQGLEFLIYFQGNSAPDKSGLPSDRFSAERTGGSVSTLTIQRTQQEDSAVYLCASSLAGLSQPQHFGDGTRLSIL.

The CDR3 DNA sequence: TGTGCCAGCTCAACAGGGTGGGGCTCTGGGGCCAACGTCCTGACTTTC. Translation gives CASSTGWGSGANVLTF. V usage is TRBV18 and J usage is TRBJ2-6, with D maybe TRBD1 (6 bases). V lost 5 bases to trimming and J lost 0 bases, with 11 bases between them. Germline CDR1 is KGHSH and CDR2 is LQKENI. The CDR3 loop spans 16 amino acids.

This clonotype was seen many times. The chain recombines TRBV7-9 with TRBJ2-2, with 9 bases that match TRBD1. In germline, CDR1 is SEHNR, CDR2 FQNEAQ (reference sequence). The CDR3 has 17 residues. Trimming removed 5 bases from V and 7 bases from J; junction bases left unmatched: 14. In nucleotides, the CDR3 is TGTGCCAGCAGCAACAGCCGACAGGGGGGATTCGGCGGGGAGCTGTTTTTT. Translation gives CASSNSRQGGFGGELFF.

This clonotype has a count of ten or more. The rearrangement links TRBV7-2 to TRBJ2-7; no clear D gene. In germline, CDR1 is SGHTA, CDR2 FQGNSA. V lost 0 bases and J 2 bases, leaving 11 bases between the germline ends. This CDR3 region has 15 residues. The CDR3 nucleotides are TGTGCCAGCAGCTTAGCCAGCCTTAACACCTACGAGCAGTACTTC. Translation gives CASSLASLNTYEQYF.

The rearrangement joins TRBV2 to TRBJ1-1, with TRBD1 matching 7 bases. The germline V gene encodes CDR1 SNHLY and CDR2 FYNNEI. J was trimmed by 11 bases and V by 7 bases; bases with no gene match: 13. The CDR3 extends over 13 amino acids. CDR3: CASIGNRDSSAFF. The CDR3, as DNA: TGTGCCAGCATTGGGAACCGGGACAGTAGCGCTTTCTTT.

The table lists this clonotype with a few counts. This rearrangement joins TRBV6-1 to TRBJ1-4; D gene uncertain. The CDR3 spans 15 residues. The germline CDR1 and CDR2 sequences are MNHNS and SASEGT. V lost 2 bases and J lost 0, with 7 bases in between. The CDR3 DNA reads TGTGCCAGCAGTGAAACGGGGACAACTAATGAAAAACTGTTTTTT. This gives the protein CASSETGTTNEKLFF.